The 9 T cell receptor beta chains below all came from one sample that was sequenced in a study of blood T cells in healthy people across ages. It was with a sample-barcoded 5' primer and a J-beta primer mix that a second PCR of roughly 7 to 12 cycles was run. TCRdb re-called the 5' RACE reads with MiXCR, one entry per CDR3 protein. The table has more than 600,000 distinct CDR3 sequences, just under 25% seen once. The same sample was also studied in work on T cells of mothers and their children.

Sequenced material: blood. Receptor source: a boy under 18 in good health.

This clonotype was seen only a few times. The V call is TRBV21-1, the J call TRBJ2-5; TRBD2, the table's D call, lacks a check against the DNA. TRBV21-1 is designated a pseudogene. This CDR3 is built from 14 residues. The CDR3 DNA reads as TGTGCCAGCAGCAAAGGGGATGGCGGGGAGACCCAGTACTTC. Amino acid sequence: CASSKGDGGETQYF.

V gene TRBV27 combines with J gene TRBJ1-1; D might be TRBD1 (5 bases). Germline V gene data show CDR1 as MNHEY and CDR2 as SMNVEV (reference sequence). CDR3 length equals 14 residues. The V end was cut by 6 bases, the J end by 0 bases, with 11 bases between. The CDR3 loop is CASSEQALNTEAFF. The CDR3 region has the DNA TGTGCCAGCAGCGAACAGGCGCTGAACACTGAAGCTTTCTTT.

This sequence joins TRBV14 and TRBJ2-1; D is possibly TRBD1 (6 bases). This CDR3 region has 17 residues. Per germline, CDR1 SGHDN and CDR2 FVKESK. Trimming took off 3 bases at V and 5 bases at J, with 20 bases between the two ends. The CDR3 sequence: CASSQTSGSGGHNEQFF. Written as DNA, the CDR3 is TGTGCCAGCAGCCAGACCTCCGGGTCTGGGGGCCACAATGAGCAGTTCTTC.

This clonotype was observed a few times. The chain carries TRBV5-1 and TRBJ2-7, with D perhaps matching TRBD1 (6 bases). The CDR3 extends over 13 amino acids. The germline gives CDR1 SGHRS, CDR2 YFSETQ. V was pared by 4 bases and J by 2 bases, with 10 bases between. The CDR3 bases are TGCGCCAGCAGCACGAGGACAGCCTACGAGCAGTACTTC. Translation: CASSTRTAYEQYF.

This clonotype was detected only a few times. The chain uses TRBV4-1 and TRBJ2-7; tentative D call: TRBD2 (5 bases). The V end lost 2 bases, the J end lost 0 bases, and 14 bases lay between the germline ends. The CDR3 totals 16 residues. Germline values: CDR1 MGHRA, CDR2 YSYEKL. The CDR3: CASSQQDLISSYEQYF. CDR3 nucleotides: TGCGCCAGCAGCCAACAGGACTTGATCTCCTCCTACGAGCAGTACTTC.

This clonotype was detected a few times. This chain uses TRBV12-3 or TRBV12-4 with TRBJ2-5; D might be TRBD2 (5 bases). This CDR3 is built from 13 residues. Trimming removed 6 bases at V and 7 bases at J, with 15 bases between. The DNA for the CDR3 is TGTGCCAGCAGCTGGACCGGGGATGGGACCCAGTACTTC. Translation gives CASSWTGDGTQYF.

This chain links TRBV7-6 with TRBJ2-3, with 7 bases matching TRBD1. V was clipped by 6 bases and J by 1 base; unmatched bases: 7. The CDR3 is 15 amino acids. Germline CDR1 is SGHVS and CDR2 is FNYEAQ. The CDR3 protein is CASRIGGAGTDTQYF. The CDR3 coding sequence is TGTGCCAGCAGGATAGGGGGCGCGGGCACAGATACGCAGTATTTT. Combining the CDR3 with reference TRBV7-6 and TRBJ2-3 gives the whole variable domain GAGVSQSPRYKVTKRGQDVALRCDPISGHVSLYWYRQALGQGPEFLTYFNYEAQQDKSGLPNDRFSAERPEGSISTLTIQRTEQRDSAMYRCASRIGGAGTDTQYFGPGTRLTVL.

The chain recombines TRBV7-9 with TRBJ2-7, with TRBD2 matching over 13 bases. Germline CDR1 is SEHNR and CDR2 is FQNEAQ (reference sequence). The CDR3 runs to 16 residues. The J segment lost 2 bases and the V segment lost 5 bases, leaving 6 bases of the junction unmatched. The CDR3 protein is CASSHVTSGGAYEQYF. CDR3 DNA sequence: TGTGCCAGCAGCCACGTAACTAGCGGGGGGGCCTACGAGCAGTACTTC.

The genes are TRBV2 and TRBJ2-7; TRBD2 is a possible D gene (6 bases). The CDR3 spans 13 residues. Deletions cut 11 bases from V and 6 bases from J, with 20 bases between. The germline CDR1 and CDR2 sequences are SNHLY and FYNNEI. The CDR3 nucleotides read TGTGCCTCCAAGGGAGGACCCGATGTCGAGCAGTACTTC. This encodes CASKGGPDVEQYF.